This TCR beta chain was identified during a study of T-cell memory formation after mild COVID-19. TCRdb processed the 5' RACE reads anew with MiXCR; each CDR3 protein has one entry. The sample holds about 350,000 distinct CDR3 sequences, 20% seen once. Per germline, CDR1 SGHRS and CDR2 YFSETQ. V was pared by 2 bases and J by 5 bases, with 6 bases of the junction left unmatched. CDR3 length equals 15 residues. This receptor was identified in a man between 18 and 35 years old who had mild COVID-19 (a few samples of this study predate the infection). Cell type and time point are not known. Sequenced input: PBMCs or a T cell subset sorted from them (not recorded which). The chain carries TRBV5-1 and TRBJ2-7; 11 bases are a match to TRBD1. CDR3 nucleotides: TGCGCCAGCAGCTTCTCCGGGACAGGGGGGGACGAGCAGTACTTC. This encodes CASSFSGTGGDEQYF.